Each of the 9 T cell receptor beta chains below was sequenced from the same sample in a study of T cell changes during pregnancy in multiple sclerosis. This table comes from immunoSEQ multiplex PCR, and its TCRdb copy is limited to in-frame clones, with some not included. The repertoire holds around 110,000 clones, with about 90% as singletons. The sequencing used peripheral blood, collected in the third trimester of pregnancy. These receptors originate from a female donor in good health, enrolled as a control in a pregnancy study.

The chain carries TRBV7-2 and TRBJ2-6; tentatively, D is TRBD1 (5 bases). The CDR3 has 16 amino acids. The germline CDR1 and CDR2 sequences are SGHTA and FQGNSA. V was clipped by 3 bases and J by 1 base, with 10 bases between them. Here the CDR3 reads CASSFRPGSGANVLTF. CDR3 nucleotides: TGTGCCAGCAGCTTTCGTCCAGGGTCTGGGGCCAACGTCCTGACTTTC.

The chain recombines TRBV18 with TRBJ2-7, with 9 bases matching TRBD2. The CDR3 contains 15 residues. The V gene's germline CDR1 is KGHSH and CDR2 LQKENI. J was trimmed by 0 bases and V by 3 bases; bases with no gene match: 3. In DNA form, the CDR3 reads TGTGCCAGCTCACCCCCGGGACTAGCCTCCTACGAGCAGTACTTC. As protein: CASSPPGLASYEQYF.

This clone was counted only a few times. This chain joins TRBV4-3 and TRBJ1-1, with D maybe TRBD1 (5 bases). V shed 3 bases and J shed 2 bases, with 13 bases lying between them. The CDR3 covers 15 residues. CDR1 is LGHNA, CDR2 YSLEER, per germline. The CDR3: CASSQLKTANTEAFF. The CDR3 region has the DNA TGCGCCAGCAGCCAGCTGAAGACAGCTAACACTGAAGCTTTCTTT.

This chain connects TRBV7-2 to TRBJ1-5, with unresolved D. V shed 1 base and J shed 4 bases, with 8 bases lying between them. Germline V CDR1 and CDR2: SGHTA, FQGNSA. This CDR3 region has 14 residues. CDR3 nucleotides: TGTGCCAGCAGCTTAGTGGTCGGGAATCAGCCCCAGCATTTT. Protein sequence: CASSLVVGNQPQHF.

The chain recombines TRBV19 with TRBJ1-1; 12 nucleotides line up with TRBD1. This CDR3 is built from 16 residues. The germline V gene encodes CDR1 LNHDA and CDR2 SQIVND (reference sequence). V gave up 0 bases and J gave up 8 bases; unmatched junction bases: 7. The CDR3 nucleotides are TGTGCCAGTAGTATAGAGGGGACAGGGGGCGTCAGGGAAGCTTTCTTT. It specifies CASSIEGTGGVREAFF. Filled out from reference TRBV19 and TRBJ1-1, the complete variable domain reads DGGITQSPKYLFRKEGQNVTLSCEQNLNHDAMYWYRQDPGQGLRLIYYSQIVNDFQKGDIAEGYSVSREKKESFPLTVTSAQKNPTAFYLCASSIEGTGGVREAFFGQGTRLTVV.

The chain is built from TRBV29-1 and TRBJ2-7; D possibly corresponds to TRBD1 (7 bases). The V and J ends lost 3 bases and 2 bases respectively, with 17 bases between them. CDR1 SQVTM and CDR2 ANQGSEA come from the germline V gene. The CDR3 length is 15 residues. The CDR3 region is CSVDRSTGRTYEQYF. The CDR3 DNA reads TGCAGCGTTGACCGCTCGACAGGGAGGACCTACGAGCAGTACTTC.

The rearrangement links TRBV7-6 to TRBJ2-5, with D unresolved. CDR1 SGHVS and CDR2 FNYEAQ come from the germline V gene. There are 12 residues in the CDR3. V lost 1 base, J lost 5 bases, and 5 bases lay in between. Here the CDR3 DNA reads TGTGCCAGCAGCTTAGACAGCGAGACCCAGTACTTC. This encodes CASSLDSETQYF.

J is TRBJ2-2 and V is TRBV5-1; D gene uncertain. The length of the CDR3 is 16 residues. CDR1 is SGHRS, CDR2 YFSETQ, per germline. V was shortened by 4 bases and J by 0 bases, with 13 bases between the two germline ends. In DNA, the CDR3 is TGCGCCAGCAGCGCCAGGTCATCCTCGAACACCGGGGAGCTGTTTTTT. This sequence encodes CASSARSSSNTGELFF.

The chain uses TRBV2 and TRBJ1-2; TRBD1 is a possible D gene (5 bases). V lost 3 bases, J lost 0 bases, and 8 bases lay in between. The germline V gene encodes CDR1 SNHLY and CDR2 FYNNEI. This CDR3 has 14 amino acids. CDR3 sequence (DNA): TGTGCCAGCAGTGATTTACAGGCTAACTATGGCTACACCTTC. The encoded protein is CASSDLQANYGYTF.